These T cell receptor beta chains were read from a single sample in a study of blood T cells in healthy people across ages. TCRdb ran MiXCR on the 5' RACE reads and lists one entry per CDR3 protein. The sample includes about 1.6 million distinct CDR3 sequences, almost 35% of them seen just once. The sequenced material came from blood. The receptor source for this set is a woman aged 25-40 years in good health. Both conserved end residues are part of each CDR3. The D gene is left open where the match is weak. For some rows the clone size is stated as once, few or many, or as a class when expanded; others skip it.

clone size	V gene	J gene	D gene	CDR3 DNA	CDR3 protein
.	TRBV20-1	TRBJ1-6	.	TGCAGTGTCTCATCAGGGACACCCGCCGACCGCCACTTT	CSVSSGTPADRHF
.	TRBV3-1	TRBJ2-7	.	TGTGCCAGCAGCCCTAGAGCAGTCAAGGCGAGGTCCTACGAGCAGTACTTC	CASSPRAVKARSYEQYF
.	TRBV7-7	TRBJ2-5	TRBD1	TGTGTCAGCAGCTCCGGACAGGGACTCCCCGAGACCCAGTACTTC	CVSSSGQGLPETQYF
.	TRBV4-2	TRBJ2-1	.	TGTGCCAGCAGCCTTCGACAGGACCACAATGAGCAGTTCTTC	CASSLRQDHNEQFF
.	TRBV20-1	TRBJ2-7	.	TGCAGTGCTAGAGACACAGGAGCCTCCTACGAGCAGTACTTC	CSARDTGASYEQYF
.	TRBV5-1	TRBJ2-7	TRBD2	TGCGCCAGCAGCCCCGGGACTAGATACGGCGAGCAGTACTTC	CASSPGTRYGEQYF
.	TRBV4-1	TRBJ2-7	TRBD2	TGCGCCAGCGCCGCGGCTAGCGGGAGGGCCGAGCAGTACTTC	CASAAASGRAEQYF
.	TRBV4-1	TRBJ1-4	TRBD1	TGCGCCAGCAGCGGACAGGGGGTTCTCCCCACAACTAATGAAAAACTGTTTTTT	CASSGQGVLPTTNEKLFF
.	TRBV10-3	TRBJ1-1	.	TGTGCCATCCAAAAGACAGGCAACACTGAAGCTTTCTTT	CAIQKTGNTEAFF
few	TRBV25-1	TRBJ2-3	.	TGTGCCAGCAGTGAATGGCGCAGCGAACTCACAGATACGCAGTATTTT	CASSEWRSELTDTQYF
.	TRBV25-1	TRBJ1-6	TRBD1	TGTGCCAGCAGTGCAACAGGGGGTGATTCACCCCTCCACTTT	CASSATGGDSPLHF
.	TRBV4-1	TRBJ2-3	.	TGCGCCAGCAGCCACGGGCTGGCGGGGATAAGGACAGGTACGCAGTATTTT	CASSHGLAGIRTGTQYF
few	TRBV5-1	TRBJ2-5	TRBD2	TGCGCCAGCAGCTTCCCGGAATGGCGGGGGGGCCAAGAGACCCAGTACTTC	CASSFPEWRGGQETQYF
.	TRBV20-1	TRBJ1-2	.	TGCAGTGCGAAGGATTTAAAATCAGGACTGTGGGGCTACACCTTC	CSAKDLKSGLWGYTF
few	TRBV10-2	TRBJ2-7	.	TGCGCCAGCAGTGATACCGGGAGACCCTACGAGCAGTACTTC	CASSDTGRPYEQYF
.	TRBV6-1	TRBJ2-1	.	TGTGCCAGCAGTGGCCCGGACGGACGCTACAATGAGCAGTTCTTC	CASSGPDGRYNEQFF
many	TRBV29-1	TRBJ1-2	.	TGCAGCGTCCAAGATACAAGAGAGGATGGCTACACCTTC	CSVQDTREDGYTF
.	TRBV28	TRBJ2-3	.	TGTGCCAGCAAGGGGGGGCGCCTCACAGATACGCAGTATTTT	CASKGGRLTDTQYF
.	TRBV6-6	TRBJ2-1	.	TGTGCCAGCAGTTACGGGTGGGCAGGTGGTACCTACAATGAGCAGTTCTTC	CASSYGWAGGTYNEQFF
.	TRBV2	TRBJ2-5	TRBD2	TGTGCCAGCAGCGCCGGGACTACACCCCTCACCCAGTACTTC	CASSAGTTPLTQYF
.	TRBV20-1	TRBJ1-1	.	TGCAGTGCTAGTCTCGGGGGTAGCGGCTTGGAGGCTTTCTTT	CSASLGGSGLEAFF
few	TRBV9	TRBJ1-2	.	TGTGCCAGCAGTTCCAATCGCCGCCTTGAGGGAGGCTACACCTTC	CASSSNRRLEGGYTF
.	TRBV5-1	TRBJ2-6	.	TGCGCCAGCAAGGTGTCTGGGGCCAACGTCCGGACTTTC	CASKVSGANVRTF
.	TRBV7-9	TRBJ2-1	TRBD1	TGTGCCAGCAGCGAGGCACAGGGGTTTGGGGTAGGGCAGTTCTTC	CASSEAQGFGVGQFF
.	TRBV5-1	TRBJ2-1	TRBD2	TGCGCCAGCAGCATCTACTCAGGTAGCGGGAATGAGCAGTTCTTC	CASSIYSGSGNEQFF
many	TRBV3-1	TRBJ2-7	TRBD1	TGTGCCAGCAGCCAGGGGACAGGGGGCTCCTACGAGCAGTACTTC	CASSQGTGGSYEQYF
.	TRBV7-9	TRBJ2-4	TRBD1	TGTGCCAGCAGCCAAACAGGGGGTTCGGACATTCAGTACTTC	CASSQTGGSDIQYF
.	TRBV4-1	TRBJ2-5	TRBD2	TGCGCCAGCAGCCCTCTAGCGGGAGATGGGACCCAGTACTTC	CASSPLAGDGTQYF
.	TRBV9	TRBJ2-4	TRBD2	TGTGCCAGCAGTGAGACTAGCGGGAGCGGGAACATTCAGTACTTC	CASSETSGSGNIQYF
.	TRBV5-1	TRBJ2-3	TRBD2	TGCGCCAGCAGCTTGTCTGGGACTAGCTACGATACGCAGTATTTT	CASSLSGTSYDTQYF
.	TRBV20-1	TRBJ2-5	TRBD2	TGCAGTGCCGTTGACGGGGTAGCGGGGGCAGGAGAGACCCAGTACTTC	CSAVDGVAGAGETQYF
few	TRBV2	TRBJ2-1	.	TGTGCCAGCGGCCGGGACGGTGCCTACAATGAGCAGTTCTTC	CASGRDGAYNEQFF
.	TRBV2	TRBJ1-5	.	TGTGCCAGCAGTGAATTGGCGGGGAAGAATCAGCCCCAGCATTTT	CASSELAGKNQPQHF
.	TRBV20-1	TRBJ1-1	.	TGCAGTGCTAGAAGGGTGGGGAGAGACACTGAAGCTTTCTTT	CSARRVGRDTEAFF
few	TRBV20-1	TRBJ2-7	.	TGCAGTGTTCGACCAAGGGCAGGACAGACCCTATACGAGCAGTACTTC	CSVRPRAGQTLYEQYF
.	TRBV6-6	TRBJ2-2	.	TGTGCCAGCAGTCCAGGGAGTACCGGGGAGCTGTTTTTT	CASSPGSTGELFF
.	TRBV21-1	TRBJ2-3	.	TGTGCCAGCAGCAAAGTTTTAAATAGGGACCGACAGGAGTACTTTACGGATACGCAGTATTTT	CASSKVLNRDRQEYFTDTQYF
.	TRBV2	TRBJ2-6	.	TGTGCCAGCAGTGAATGGCCCGCAAAGTCTGGGGCCAACGTCCTGACTTTC	CASSEWPAKSGANVLTF
few	TRBV5-1	TRBJ2-2	.	TGCGCCAGCAGCTTGGCACTCAACACCGGGGAGCTGTTTTTT	CASSLALNTGELFF
many	TRBV4-1	TRBJ2-7	.	TGCGCCAGCAGCCAAGAAGTAGGCGACCCCTACGAGCAGTACTTC	CASSQEVGDPYEQYF
.	TRBV12-3/TRBV12-4	TRBJ1-1	.	TGTACCAGCAGTTTGGGGCCAGGGAACACTGAAGCTTTCTTT	CTSSLGPGNTEAFF
.	TRBV24-1	TRBJ2-5	.	TGTGCCACCAGTGGTTTGCTCGCACAACAAGGGCAGTACTTC	CATSGLLAQQGQYF
.	TRBV10-2	TRBJ2-1	TRBD2	TGCGCCAGCAGTACAGGACTAGGTCTAAATGAGCAGTTCTTC	CASSTGLGLNEQFF
few	TRBV20-1	TRBJ1-5	.	TGCAGTGGAACAGATGGCAATCAGCCCCAGCATTTT	CSGTDGNQPQHF
.	TRBV6-1	TRBJ1-5	.	TGTGCCAGCAGTGAATGGGACACAGAAGGTCAGCCCCAGCATTTT	CASSEWDTEGQPQHF
few	TRBV28	TRBJ1-1	.	TGTGCCAGCAGTTTAGGGGGGGCGGTGAACACTGAAGCTTTCTTT	CASSLGGAVNTEAFF
.	TRBV20-1	TRBJ2-5	.	TGCAGTGCTCGCGGGATTCAAGAGATCCAGTACTTC	CSARGIQEIQYF
.	TRBV9	TRBJ2-1	TRBD2	TGTGCCAGCAGCGGGACGGGACTAGCGGTCCCCTACAATGAGCAGTTCTTC	CASSGTGLAVPYNEQFF
.	TRBV20-1	TRBJ1-1	.	TGCAGTGCTAGATGGACAGACACTGAAGCTTTCTTT	CSARWTDTEAFF
.	TRBV20-1	TRBJ1-1	.	TGCAGTGCCATTAGACGTCCGTTGAACACTGAAGCTTTCTTT	CSAIRRPLNTEAFF
.	TRBV7-2	TRBJ1-4	.	TGTGCCAGCAGCCCGTCGGATCGCGGTGAAAAACTGTTTTTT	CASSPSDRGEKLFF